This entry lists 31 T cell receptor beta chains sequenced from one sample in a study of cytomegalovirus exposure and HLA in healthy donors. Repertoires were generated with immunoSEQ multiplex PCR, while TCRdb's copy carries only in-frame clones and drops some. The data hold roughly 60,000 clones, with just under 95% observed a single time. Sequencing used PBMCs. The receptors shown here come from a man aged 18 to 29 in good health and CMV-seronegative.

The chain couples TRBV29-1 to TRBJ2-1, with 7 bases matching TRBD1. Germline V gene data show CDR1 as SQVTM and CDR2 as ANQGSEA. With V trimmed by 3 bases and J by 6 bases, 8 bases remained unmatched. There are 14 residues in the CDR3. The CDR3 bases are TGCAGCGTTGAGCCCCGGGACAGCCTCAATGAGCAGTTCTTC. Residues: CSVEPRDSLNEQFF.

The chain is built from TRBV5-8 and TRBJ2-7; D may be TRBD1 (5 bases). The length of the CDR3 is 14 residues. With 1 base removed from V and 2 bases from J, the gap between germline ends came to 10 bases. Germline V gene lookup returns CDR1 SGHTS and CDR2 YDEGEE. The CDR3 DNA reads TGTGCCAGCAGCTTGAGACAGCTAACCTACGAGCAGTACTTC. It codes for CASSLRQLTYEQYF.

The chain has TRBV28 and TRBJ1-2; D not resolved. CDR3 length: 13 amino acids. Trimming took 2 bases from V and 5 from J, leaving 9 bases between them. CDR1 MDHEN and CDR2 SYDVKM come from the germline V gene. As DNA, the CDR3 is TGTGCCAGCAGTTTAGCGGGTCGTTATGGCTACACCTTC. Protein product: CASSLAGRYGYTF.

The gene calls are TRBV7-9 and TRBJ1-4; TRBD1 matches 9 bases. Germline CDR1 is SEHNR and CDR2 is FQNEAQ (reference sequence). V trimming: 5 bases; J trimming: 7 bases; junction bases outside the gene matches: 8. The CDR3 is made up of 15 amino acids. Here the CDR3 reads CASSRIQGAGEKLFF. The CDR3 DNA sequence: TGTGCCAGCAGCCGTATACAGGGGGCTGGTGAAAAACTGTTTTTT.

This sequence joins TRBV7-2 and TRBJ2-1, with D perhaps matching TRBD2 (6 bases). CDR3 length: 14 amino acids. The germline gives CDR1 SGHTA, CDR2 FQGNSA. Trimming left V 0 bases short and J 6 bases short, with 9 bases between. The CDR3 is CASSLAGLVNEQFF. The CDR3 DNA follows: TGTGCCAGCAGCTTAGCGGGACTTGTCAATGAGCAGTTCTTC.

This chain uses TRBV4-1 with TRBJ1-2, with 7 bases lining up with TRBD1. The germline V gene has CDR1 MGHRA and CDR2 YSYEKL. Trimming took 0 bases from V and 4 from J; bases not matched to a gene: 5. This CDR3 has 15 residues. The CDR3: CASSQDDREAYGYTF. The CDR3 nucleotides are TGCGCCAGCAGCCAAGACGACAGGGAAGCCTATGGCTACACCTTC.

The chain recombines TRBV27 with TRBJ2-7, with 7 bases identical to TRBD1. Trimming at V came to 3 bases and at J to 2 bases, leaving 7 bases not matched to a gene. This CDR3 has 15 residues. CDR1 MNHEY and CDR2 SMNVEV come from the germline V gene (reference sequence). Here the CDR3 DNA reads TGTGCCAGCAGTTTCAGGACAGGCAATACCTACGAGCAGTACTTC. It yields the protein CASSFRTGNTYEQYF.

The CDR3 region is CASSLGIYEQYF. DNA for the CDR3: TGTGCCAGCAGCCTCGGGATCTACGAGCAGTACTTC. The rearrangement joins TRBV11-2 to TRBJ2-7, with D possibly being TRBD2 (5 bases). CDR1 SGHAT and CDR2 FQNNGV come from the germline V gene. The CDR3 runs to 12 residues. Deletions cut 5 bases from V and 3 bases from J, with 8 bases between.

This clone appeared a single time. The chain recombines TRBV5-1 with TRBJ1-1; TRBD1 aligns across 7 bases. Germline CDR1 is SGHRS and CDR2 is YFSETQ. The CDR3 loop spans 14 amino acids. Trimming at V came to 0 bases and at J to 8 bases, leaving 7 bases not matched to a gene. CDR3 region: CASSLEGQPSEAFF. In nucleotides, the CDR3 is TGCGCCAGCAGCTTGGAGGGACAGCCCTCCGAAGCTTTCTTT.

This sequence joins TRBV28 and TRBJ1-4; D uncertain. This CDR3 contains 15 residues. Germline loops: CDR1 MDHEN, CDR2 SYDVKM. V was clipped by 2 bases and J by 3 bases, with 10 bases between them. In nucleotides, the CDR3 is TGTGCCAGCAGTTTAGATGCGGCCTCTAATGAAAAACTGTTTTTT. Residues: CASSLDAASNEKLFF.

This clone was counted once. V usage is TRBV19 and J usage is TRBJ2-7, with 14 positions matching TRBD2. V shed 4 bases, J shed 6 bases, and the junction held 8 bases outside the gene matches. In germline, CDR1 is LNHDA, CDR2 SQIVND (reference sequence). The CDR3 contains 16 residues. CDR3: CASSTLTGLAGVEQYF. In DNA, the CDR3 is TGTGCCAGTAGTACACTGACGGGACTAGCGGGAGTCGAGCAGTACTTC.

A note on this clone: The same CDR3 also results from other DNA sequences found in this sample. The chain employs TRBV5-1 and TRBJ2-5; a possible D gene is TRBD1 (6 bases). V was pared by 0 bases and J by 2 bases, with 8 bases between. The CDR3 contains 14 residues. Per germline, CDR1 SGHRS and CDR2 YFSETQ. CDR3 in amino acids: CASSLGQGQETQYF. CDR3 DNA: TGCGCCAGCAGCTTGGGCCAGGGGCAAGAGACCCAGTACTTC. Full variable domain (rest looked up from reference TRBV5-1 and TRBJ2-5): KAGVTQTPRYLIKTRGQQVTLSCSPISGHRSVSWYQQTPGQGLQFLFEYFSETQRNKGNFPGRFSGRQFSNSRSEMNVSTLELGDSALYLCASSLGQGQETQYFGPGTRLLVL.

The V and J genes are TRBV4-3 and TRBJ1-1; D call uncertain. V lost 0 bases and J lost 0, with 2 bases in between. CDR1 and CDR2 (germline): LGHNA, YSLEER. CDR3 length: 13 residues. CDR3 in amino acids: CASSQDMNTEAFF. Here the CDR3 DNA reads TGCGCCAGCAGCCAAGATATGAACACTGAAGCTTTCTTT.

This chain joins TRBV14 and TRBJ2-5; D unresolved. The CDR3 has 13 residues. Germline-derived CDR1 and CDR2 are SGHDN and FVKESK. V gave up 1 base and J gave up 5 bases, with 8 bases separating them. The CDR3 sequence: CASSQGLRETQYF. The CDR3 nucleotides are TGTGCCAGCAGCCAAGGTCTGCGCGAGACCCAGTACTTC.

The V gene is TRBV2, the J gene TRBJ2-5; 9 positions match TRBD1. Germline V gene lookup returns CDR1 SNHLY and CDR2 FYNNEI. The CDR3 covers 15 residues. V trimming: 1 base; J trimming: 5 bases; junction bases outside the gene matches: 5. The CDR3 DNA sequence: TGTGCCAGCAGTGAAGACGGGACAGGGAGGGAGACCCAGTACTTC. It translates to CASSEDGTGRETQYF.

The chain recombines TRBV5-6 with TRBJ2-7; TRBD1 aligns across 7 bases. This CDR3 contains 12 residues. J was trimmed by 4 bases and V by 4 bases; bases with no gene match: 2. Germline V CDR1 and CDR2: SGHDT, YYEEEE. DNA of the CDR3: TGTGCCAGCAGCCTGGGACAGTACGAGCAGTACTTC. Translating it yields CASSLGQYEQYF.

The chain employs TRBV6-1 and TRBJ2-7, with D uncertain. From germline, CDR1 is MNHNS and CDR2 SASEGT. Trimming removed 2 bases from V and 3 bases from J, with 14 bases in between. This CDR3 is built from 15 residues. The CDR3 sequence: CASSEFGSYYYEQYF. The DNA of the CDR3 is TGTGCCAGCAGTGAATTTGGCTCCTACTACTACGAGCAGTACTTC.

The V call is TRBV11-3, the J call TRBJ1-1; TRBD1 matches 7 bases. Germline CDR1 is SGHNT and CDR2 is YENEEA. The V gene end was trimmed by 5 bases and the J gene end by 1 base; junction bases not matched to a gene: 4. The CDR3 has 14 amino acids. CDR3 region: CASSPHRGNTEAFF. The CDR3 region has the DNA TGTGCCAGCAGCCCTCACAGGGGGAACACTGAAGCTTTCTTT.

V usage is TRBV5-4 and J usage is TRBJ1-2, with D perhaps TRBD1 (5 bases). This CDR3 region has 14 residues. The germline gives CDR1 SGHNT, CDR2 YYREEE (reference sequence). The V and J ends lost 0 bases and 6 bases respectively, with 12 bases between them. Written as DNA, the CDR3 is TGTGCCAGCAGCTTGGGGTCTCAGGGTGATGGCTACACCTTC. Its translation: CASSLGSQGDGYTF.

V gene TRBV6-1 combines with J gene TRBJ1-1; D remains unclear. From germline, CDR1 is MNHNS and CDR2 SASEGT. The CDR3 is 14 amino acids. Trimming stripped 4 bases from V and 2 bases from J, with 11 bases between. The DNA for the CDR3 is TGTGCCAGCAGTGCGCCTGAGATAAACACTGAAGCTTTCTTT. It is translated as CASSAPEINTEAFF.

The chain has TRBV4-2 and TRBJ2-5; 10 bases are a match to TRBD2. Trimming at V came to 4 bases and at J to 4 bases, leaving 6 bases not matched to a gene. From germline, CDR1 is LGHNA and CDR2 YNFKEQ. The CDR3 sequence is 15 residues long. CDR3 nucleotide sequence: TGTGCCAGCAGCCCCCAAGCGGGAGGGGTAGAGACCCAGTACTTC. Translation gives CASSPQAGGVETQYF.

This chain joins TRBV7-2 and TRBJ2-1, with unresolved D. The CDR3 runs to 16 residues. V dropped 0 bases and J dropped 5 bases, with 14 bases sitting between them. Per the germline V gene, CDR1 is SGHTA and CDR2 is FQGNSA. The CDR3 here is CASSLAGLTVNNEQFF. Written as DNA, the CDR3 is TGTGCCAGCAGCTTAGCTGGGCTCACTGTGAACAATGAGCAGTTCTTC.

This chain connects TRBV28 to TRBJ1-3; D is uncertain. CDR3 length: 15 amino acids. With 6 bases removed from V and 0 bases from J, the gap between germline ends came to 12 bases. Looked up from germline, CDR1 is MDHEN and CDR2 is SYDVKM. The CDR3 DNA is TGTGCCAGCAGCCGATGGGCAGACTCTGGAAACACCATATATTTT. This sequence encodes CASSRWADSGNTIYF.

The chain links TRBV28 to TRBJ2-1; 10 bases match TRBD2. CDR1 and CDR2 from the germline V gene are MDHEN and SYDVKM. V was pared by 3 bases and J by 8 bases, with 13 bases of the junction left unmatched. The CDR3 has 17 residues. The CDR3 protein is CASSFPLTSGISDEQFF. As DNA, the CDR3 is TGTGCCAGCAGTTTTCCCCTAACTAGCGGGATTTCTGATGAGCAGTTCTTC.

V is TRBV4-1 and J is TRBJ1-2, with a tentative D call TRBD1 (5 bases). Germline CDR1 is MGHRA and CDR2 is YSYEKL. The CDR3 length is 16 residues. With 0 bases removed from V and 8 bases from J, the gap between germline ends came to 19 bases. The CDR3, as DNA: TGCGCCAGCAGCCAAGAAGGCGGGACCGCCCTGTTAGGCTACACCTTC. It translates to CASSQEGGTALLGYTF.

This clone was detected once. V gene TRBV28 combines with J gene TRBJ1-1; no definite D call. The CDR3 runs to 14 residues. V dropped 4 bases and J dropped 1 base, with 10 bases sitting between them. Per germline, CDR1 MDHEN and CDR2 SYDVKM. CDR3 amino acids: CASSSATGNTEAFF. CDR3 DNA sequence: TGTGCCAGCAGTTCGGCTACGGGGAACACTGAAGCTTTCTTT.

The chain joins TRBV18 to TRBJ1-5, with 8 bases identical to TRBD1. The V segment lost 6 bases and the J segment 5 bases; nucleotides outside the gene matches: 3. Looked up from germline, CDR1 is KGHSH and CDR2 is LQKENI. CDR3 length equals 13 residues. The CDR3, as DNA: TGTGCCAGCTCCGGGACAGGAGATCAGCCCCAGCATTTT. Translation gives CASSGTGDQPQHF.

J is TRBJ1-2 and V is TRBV19; D might be TRBD1 (6 bases). This CDR3 has 15 residues. Germline V gene data show CDR1 as LNHDA and CDR2 as SQIVND (reference sequence). The V and J ends lost 0 bases and 8 bases respectively, with 16 bases between them. CDR3 amino acids: CASSIDKRQVRGYTF. The DNA of the CDR3 is TGTGCCAGTAGTATAGATAAGCGACAGGTTAGAGGCTACACCTTC.

This chain connects TRBV6-5 to TRBJ1-1; weak D call: TRBD1 (6 bases). Germline V CDR1 and CDR2: MNHEY, SVGAGI. The CDR3 loop spans 14 amino acids. V was pared by 2 bases and J by 1 base, with 8 bases between. The CDR3 region has the DNA TGTGCCAGCAGTTACAGGACAGAGAACACTGAAGCTTTCTTT. It specifies CASSYRTENTEAFF.

J is TRBJ1-1 and V is TRBV20-1, with unresolved D. Germline V gives CDR1 DFQATT, CDR2 SNEGSKA (reference sequence). The CDR3 has 9 amino acids. For the CDR3, the DNA is TGCAGCCCTTACACTGAAGCTTTCTTT. Translated, it gives CSPYTEAFF.

The genes are TRBV5-1 and TRBJ2-1; 13 bases map to TRBD2. This CDR3 comprises 16 residues. V trimming: 4 bases; J trimming: 6 bases; junction bases outside the gene matches: 7. Per the germline V gene, CDR1 is SGHRS and CDR2 is YFSETQ. This CDR3 is CASSQEWTSGGNEQFF. Written as DNA, the CDR3 is TGCGCCAGCAGCCAAGAATGGACTAGCGGGGGCAATGAGCAGTTCTTC.